These T cell receptor beta chains were read from a single sample in a study of T cells in Graves' hyperthyroidism and ophthalmopathy. Each CDR3 protein gets one entry after TCRdb re-called the multiplex PCR reads with MiXCR. The data contain hundreds of thousands of distinct CDR3 sequences, around 40% of them singletons. Source material: blood. Source of these receptors: a woman in her thirties or forties with Graves' hyperthyroidism. CDR3s include the opening cysteine and the closing phenylalanine or tryptophan. Fields, in order: V gene, D gene, J gene, clone size, CDR3 protein, CDR3 DNA. The D gene is left open where the match is weak. Clone size is shown for a subset of rows, as once, few, many or a class of expanded clone.

V gene: TRBV6-5; D gene: TRBD1; J gene: TRBJ2-7; clone size: few; CDR3 protein: CASSYSRDSPYEQYF; CDR3 DNA: TGTGCCAGCAGTTACTCGAGGGACAGTCCATACGAGCAGTACTTC
V gene: TRBV20-1; D gene: TRBD2; J gene: TRBJ2-7; clone size: many; CDR3 protein: CSARDGRESSYEQYF; CDR3 DNA: TGCAGTGCTAGAGACGGGAGGGAGAGCTCCTACGAGCAGTACTTC
V gene: TRBV25-1; D gene: .; J gene: TRBJ1-3; clone size: many; CDR3 protein: CASSDAPDTIYF; CDR3 DNA: TGTGCCAGCAGTGACGCCCCGGACACCATATATTTT
V gene: TRBV25-1; D gene: TRBD1; J gene: TRBJ2-3; clone size: .; CDR3 protein: CASSNTGQGTDTQYF; CDR3 DNA: TGTGCCAGCAGTAATACGGGACAGGGCACAGATACGCAGTATTTT
V gene: TRBV6-5; D gene: .; J gene: TRBJ1-6; clone size: many; CDR3 protein: CASSYTRTVGGSPLHF; CDR3 DNA: TGTGCCAGCAGTTACACAAGAACCGTCGGGGGTTCACCCCTCCACTTT
V gene: TRBV7-9; D gene: TRBD1; J gene: TRBJ1-1; clone size: .; CDR3 protein: CASSPRGTGGSGTEAFF; CDR3 DNA: TGTGCCAGCAGCCCCCGGGGGACAGGGGGGTCAGGGACTGAAGCTTTCTTT
V gene: TRBV7-2; D gene: TRBD2; J gene: TRBJ2-7; clone size: many; CDR3 protein: CASSGRLAGGYEQYF; CDR3 DNA: TGTGCCAGCAGCGGCCGGCTAGCGGGGGGCTACGAGCAGTACTTC
V gene: TRBV7-8; D gene: TRBD1; J gene: TRBJ2-5; clone size: many; CDR3 protein: CASSNRDRQETQYF; CDR3 DNA: TGTGCCAGCAGTAACCGGGACAGACAAGAGACCCAGTACTTC
V gene: TRBV6-5; D gene: TRBD1; J gene: TRBJ1-1; clone size: .; CDR3 protein: CASSYSGGASNAEAFF; CDR3 DNA: TGTGCCAGCAGTTACTCAGGGGGCGCATCGAACGCTGAAGCTTTCTTT
V gene: TRBV11-2; D gene: .; J gene: TRBJ1-5; clone size: many; CDR3 protein: CASSLEGEQPQHF; CDR3 DNA: TGTGCCAGCAGCTTAGAAGGCGAGCAGCCCCAGCATTTT
V gene: TRBV2; D gene: TRBD1; J gene: TRBJ1-2; clone size: .; CDR3 protein: CASRAAGTGFSPYYGYTF; CDR3 DNA: TGTGCCAGCAGAGCAGCCGGGACAGGGTTTTCACCCTACTATGGCTACACCTTC